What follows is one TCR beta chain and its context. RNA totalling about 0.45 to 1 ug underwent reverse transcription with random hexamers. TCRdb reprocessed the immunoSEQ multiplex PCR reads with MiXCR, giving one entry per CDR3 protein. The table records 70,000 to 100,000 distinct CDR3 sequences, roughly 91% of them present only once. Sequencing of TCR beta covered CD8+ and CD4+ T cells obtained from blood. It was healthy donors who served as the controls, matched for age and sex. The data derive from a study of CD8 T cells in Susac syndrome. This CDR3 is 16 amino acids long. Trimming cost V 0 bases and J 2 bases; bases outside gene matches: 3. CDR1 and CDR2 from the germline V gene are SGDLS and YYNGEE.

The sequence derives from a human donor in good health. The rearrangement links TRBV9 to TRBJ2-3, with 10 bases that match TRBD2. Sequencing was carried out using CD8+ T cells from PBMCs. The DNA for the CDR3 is TGTGCCAGCAGCGTAGCACTAGCGGGGCCCACAGATACGCAGTATTTT. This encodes CASSVALAGPTDTQYF.